This TCR beta chain is drawn from a study of cytomegalovirus exposure and HLA in healthy donors. Study outcomes and limitations: According to a later analysis, most TCR beta chains associated with CMV appeared HLA-restricted.

CDR1 is SGHTA and CDR2 is FQGTGA in the germline V gene. The V gene end was trimmed by 1 base and the J gene end by 8 bases; junction bases not matched to a gene: 8. This CDR3 spans 16 amino acids. Note on this clone: Its antigen is not identified.

60 Vbeta and 13 Jbeta primers were used in PCR. Sequencing used immunoSEQ multiplex PCR; TCRdb keeps in-frame clones, though not all of them. The sample shows 120,000 to 150,000 clones, nearly 85% of them seen only once. The V gene is TRBV7-3, the J gene TRBJ2-2, with 9 bases matching TRBD2. Sequenced sample: PBMCs. The origin of this receptor is a male donor in good health and CMV-seronegative. The CDR3 reads CASSLIERGEQGELFF. The CDR3 DNA reads as TGTGCCAGCAGCTTAATCGAGCGGGGGGAGCAAGGGGAGCTGTTTTTT.